The 32 T cell receptor beta chains given below trace back to one sample, sequenced in a study of T cells in tumors after PD-1 blockade. The data were produced by immunoSEQ multiplex PCR, yet TCRdb's version contains in-frame clones alone and is incomplete. The profile shows around 34,000 clones, roughly four fifths of them singletons. Specimen: PBMCs, collected after anti-PD-1 treatment. These receptors all stem from a human donor with basal cell carcinoma.

The CDR3 protein is CASSPRRGASTDTQYF. The CDR3 nucleotides are TGTGCCAGCAGCCCCCGACGAGGGGCCAGCACAGATACGCAGTATTTT. J is TRBJ2-3 and V is TRBV7-2; either TRBD1 or TRBD2 may fit D (5 bases each). V lost 5 bases and J lost 0, with 15 bases in between. The CDR3 has 16 amino acids. From germline, CDR1 is SGHTA and CDR2 FQGNSA.

This clone was found once. CDR3 DNA: TGTGCCAGCAGTTGGACGGGACAGTACAATGAGCAGTTCTTC. It codes for CASSWTGQYNEQFF. V gene TRBV6-2 or TRBV6-3 combines with J gene TRBJ2-1; TRBD1 aligns across 7 bases. V lost 4 bases, J lost 4 bases, and 4 bases stayed unmatched. In germline, CDR1 is MNHEY, CDR2 SVGEGT. This CDR3 has 14 residues.

The count of this clone is one. This chain uses TRBV28 with TRBJ2-5; 13 bases are a match to TRBD2. The V and J ends lost 8 bases and 10 bases, in that order; junction bases with no gene match: 10. Germline lookup yields CDR1 MDHEN and CDR2 SYDVKM. The CDR3 totals 14 residues. CDR3 sequence reads: CASHPGTSGIVQYF. Written as DNA, the CDR3 is TGTGCCAGCCACCCCGGGACTAGCGGGATAGTCCAGTACTTC.

This clone has at least ten counts. The gene calls are TRBV30 and TRBJ1-1, with TRBD1 as a possible D gene (6 bases). Germline CDR1 GTSNPN, CDR2 SVGIG (reference sequence). V was shortened by 2 bases and J by 3 bases, with 10 bases between the two germline ends. The length of the CDR3 is 13 residues. The CDR3 is CAWSQGPYTEAFF. Here the CDR3 DNA reads TGTGCCTGGAGTCAGGGGCCATACACTGAAGCTTTCTTT.

This chain connects TRBV5-4 to TRBJ2-5, with 8 bases lining up with TRBD1. The V and J ends lost 5 bases and 3 bases, in that order; junction bases with no gene match: 9. Germline-derived CDR1 and CDR2 are SGHNT and YYREEE (reference sequence). CDR3 length: 15 amino acids. The CDR3 nucleotides are TGTGCCAGCAGTGAAGGACAGGGAAGAGAAGAGACCCAGTACTTC. Encoded protein: CASSEGQGREETQYF. The variable domain in full, with the rest retrieved from reference TRBV5-4 and TRBJ2-5, is ETGVTQSPTHLIKTRGQQVTLRCSSQSGHNTVSWYQQALGQGPQFIFQYYREEENGRGNFPPRFSGLQFPNYSSELNVNALELDDSALYLCASSEGQGREETQYFGPGTRLLVL.

The V and J genes are TRBV6-5 and TRBJ1-5; tentative D call: TRBD1 (5 bases). The CDR3 sequence is 13 residues long. Germline lookup yields CDR1 MNHEY and CDR2 SVGAGI. V lost 5 bases and J lost 7, with 12 bases in between. The CDR3 spells CASSTGSGQPQHF. The CDR3 DNA reads TGTGCCAGCAGTACAGGTTCGGGGCAGCCCCAGCATTTT.

This sequence joins TRBV28 and TRBJ2-1; TRBD1 is a possible D gene (6 bases). The CDR3 consists of 12 residues. V lost 10 bases and J lost 5, with 12 bases in between. From germline, CDR1 is MDHEN and CDR2 SYDVKM. CDR3 region: CANGTPDNEQFF. In DNA, the CDR3 is TGTGCCAACGGGACACCTGACAATGAGCAGTTCTTC.

The rearrangement links TRBV5-1 to TRBJ2-1; 12 bases map to TRBD2. Germline V gene lookup returns CDR1 SGHRS and CDR2 YFSETQ. Trimming cost V 4 bases and J 8 bases; bases outside gene matches: 7. The CDR3 has 15 amino acids. Here the CDR3 DNA reads TGCGCCAGCAGCGTTACTAGCGGGAGGACCCATGAGCAGTTCTTC. It encodes CASSVTSGRTHEQFF.

This clone was seen once. This rearrangement joins TRBV2 to TRBJ2-1, with D unresolved. V was shortened by 7 bases and J by 7 bases, with 11 bases between the two germline ends. The CDR3 loop spans 12 amino acids. Germline loops: CDR1 SNHLY, CDR2 FYNNEI. This CDR3 reads CASNTLENEQFF. For the CDR3, the DNA is TGTGCCAGCAATACCTTAGAGAATGAGCAGTTCTTC. The full variable domain, with the rest looked up from reference TRBV2 and TRBJ2-1, is EPEVTQTPSHQVTQMGQEVILRCVPISNHLYFYWYRQILGQKVEFLVSFYNNEISEKSEIFDDQFSVERPDGSNFTLKIRSTKLEDSAMYFCASNTLENEQFFGPGTRLTVL.

V usage is TRBV3-1 (or the pseudogene TRBV3-2) and J usage is TRBJ2-1; 9 bases map to TRBD2. The CDR3 extends over 18 amino acids. Germline V CDR1 and CDR2: LGHDT, YNNKEL (reference sequence). The V and J ends lost 5 bases and 6 bases, in that order; junction bases with no gene match: 17. CDR3 nucleotide sequence: TGTGCCAGCAGCGAAAGGTTTGGAGTTCTAGCGGGGCTCAATGAGCAGTTCTTC. It specifies CASSERFGVLAGLNEQFF.

V gene TRBV7-2 combines with J gene TRBJ2-5; perhaps TRBD2 as D (6 bases). The V gene's germline CDR1 is SGHTA and CDR2 FQGNSA. This CDR3 has 14 residues. The V end lost 4 bases, the J end lost 4 bases, and 13 bases lay between the germline ends. The CDR3 sequence: CASSSRDGGETQYF. For the CDR3, the DNA is TGTGCCAGCAGCTCCCGTGACGGGGGAGAGACCCAGTACTTC.

The V call is TRBV27, the J call TRBJ2-5; D remains ambiguous. The length of the CDR3 is 13 residues. The germline gives CDR1 MNHEY, CDR2 SMNVEV (reference sequence). The germline V and J ends were trimmed by 3 bases and 0 bases, with 5 bases remaining between them. In nucleotides, the CDR3 is TGTGCCAGCAGTTTGGGCTACCAAGAGACCCAGTACTTC. Encoded protein: CASSLGYQETQYF.

The rearrangement joins TRBV5-1 to TRBJ2-1, with 16 bases aligning to TRBD2. V lost 3 bases to trimming and J lost 7 bases; unmatched junction nucleotides: 10. Germline loops: CDR1 SGHRS, CDR2 YFSETQ. CDR3 size: 18 residues. CDR3 DNA: TGCGCCAGCAGCTCGGGACTAGCGGGGGGGCGGCTTGTTAATGAGCAGTTCTTC. Translation: CASSSGLAGGRLVNEQFF.

The V and J genes are TRBV19 and TRBJ2-5; D not resolved. Germline CDR1 is LNHDA and CDR2 is SQIVND (reference sequence). This CDR3 region has 14 residues. The V gene lost 4 bases and the J gene lost 3 bases, with 12 bases spanning the gap. The CDR3 protein is CASSNSGQKETQYF. Written as DNA, the CDR3 is TGTGCCAGTAGTAACTCCGGGCAAAAAGAGACCCAGTACTTC.

This clone was seen more than once but under ten times. The rearrangement joins TRBV2 to TRBJ2-3, with 12 nucleotides matching TRBD2. CDR3 length: 15 amino acids. Germline lookup yields CDR1 SNHLY and CDR2 FYNNEI. The ends lost 6 bases at V and 3 bases at J; junction bases unmatched: 4. The CDR3 protein is CASRSTSGGTDTQYF. CDR3 nucleotides: TGTGCCAGCAGGTCGACTAGCGGGGGTACAGATACGCAGTATTTT.

The sample holds a few counts of this clone. The chain employs TRBV11-3 and TRBJ2-7; D not certain. The CDR3 loop spans 13 amino acids. CDR1 and CDR2 (germline): SGHNT, YENEEA. V shed 2 bases and J shed 8 bases, with 13 bases lying between them. CDR3 region: CASSLSARRQQYF. As DNA, the CDR3 is TGTGCCAGCAGCTTAAGCGCGAGACGGCAGCAGTACTTC.

This clone showed up many times. CDR3 coding DNA: TGTGCCAGCAGCTTCGGCAGCAATTCACCCCTCCACTTT. Protein sequence: CASSFGSNSPLHF. The rearrangement uses TRBV7-6 and TRBJ1-6; D gene ambiguous. This CDR3 is built from 13 residues. Germline loops: CDR1 SGHVS, CDR2 FNYEAQ. V lost 3 bases and J lost 7, with 7 bases in between.

The rearrangement links TRBV7-9 to TRBJ1-4; 7 bases map to TRBD1. Germline CDR1 reads SEHNR; CDR2 reads FQNEAQ (reference sequence). The CDR3 is made up of 18 amino acids. The V and J ends lost 5 bases and 0 bases, in that order; junction bases with no gene match: 12. CDR3 sequence reads: CASSRGTVALATNEKLFF. CDR3 DNA: TGTGCCAGCAGCCGCGGGACAGTGGCCCTTGCAACTAATGAAAAACTGTTTTTT.

This chain uses TRBV7-9 with TRBJ2-1, with 14 bases matching TRBD2. Trimming took 1 base from V and 11 from J; bases not matched to a gene: 4. CDR3 length: 15 residues. Germline CDR1 reads SEHNR; CDR2 reads FQNEAQ (reference sequence). In DNA form, the CDR3 reads TGTGCCAGCAGCTTAGAGGGACTAGCGGGAGTACAGCAGTTCTTC. This gives the protein CASSLEGLAGVQQFF.

The rearrangement joins TRBV19 to TRBJ2-1; D uncertain. Germline lookup yields CDR1 LNHDA and CDR2 SQIVND (reference sequence). Trimming stripped 9 bases from V and 0 bases from J, with 12 bases between. This CDR3 has 14 residues. The chain's CDR3 is CASNDFSSYNEQFF. Written as DNA, the CDR3 is TGTGCCAGCAACGATTTTAGCTCCTACAATGAGCAGTTCTTC.

V usage is TRBV2 and J usage is TRBJ1-2, with TRBD1 matching over 12 bases. The germline gives CDR1 SNHLY, CDR2 FYNNEI. The CDR3 is 14 residues long. V gave up 6 bases and J gave up 5 bases; unmatched junction bases: 4. The CDR3 DNA sequence: TGTGCCAGCAGGGGACAGGGGGCCGGTTATGGCTACACCTTC. Its translation is CASRGQGAGYGYTF.

V is TRBV29-1 and J is TRBJ2-3, with 9 bases identical to TRBD1. CDR3 size: 16 residues. Germline V gene data show CDR1 as SQVTM and CDR2 as ANQGSEA. V gave up 3 bases and J gave up 4 bases; unmatched junction bases: 11. CDR3 amino acids: CSVDGWGTGTADTQYF. CDR3 coding DNA: TGCAGCGTTGACGGATGGGGGACAGGGACGGCAGATACGCAGTATTTT.

Judged by abundance, this clone is large. The rearrangement joins TRBV6-6 to TRBJ1-1; no reliable D call. Germline V gene sequence: CDR1 MNHNY, CDR2 SVGAGI (reference sequence). This CDR3 contains 13 residues. The V gene lost 5 bases and the J gene lost 3 bases, with 10 bases spanning the gap. CDR3 sequence: CASSRDRDTEAFF. The DNA of the CDR3 is TGTGCCAGCAGTCGAGACCGGGACACTGAAGCTTTCTTT.

This sequence joins TRBV11-3 and TRBJ2-1; 8 bases agree with TRBD2. Germline-derived CDR1 and CDR2 are SGHNT and YENEEA. CDR3 length: 15 amino acids. The junction had 9 bases not matched to a gene; V was cut back by 5 bases and J by 6 bases. CDR3 amino acids: CASSPAGTRTNEQFF. As DNA, the CDR3 is TGTGCCAGCAGCCCCGCCGGGACTAGGACCAATGAGCAGTTCTTC.

The rearrangement joins TRBV7-3 to TRBJ1-2; TRBD1 matches 9 bases. The CDR3 length is 15 residues. V was pared by 2 bases and J by 3 bases, with 4 bases of the junction left unmatched. Looked up from germline, CDR1 is SGHTA and CDR2 is FQGTGA. CDR3 amino acids: CASSLRRQGDYGYTF. For the CDR3, the DNA is TGTGCCAGCAGCTTACGCCGACAGGGGGACTATGGCTACACCTTC.

This clone was observed a few times. V is TRBV7-6 and J is TRBJ2-1, with TRBD2 matching over 8 bases. CDR3 size: 14 residues. The ends lost 5 bases at V and 4 bases at J; junction bases unmatched: 4. Germline assignment: CDR1 SGHVS and CDR2 FNYEAQ. CDR3 coding DNA: TGTGCCAGCAGCGCAGGCGGGGGGTACAATGAGCAGTTCTTC. Protein: CASSAGGGYNEQFF.

This clone was seen more than once but under ten times. The rearrangement joins TRBV4-3 to TRBJ2-6; 10 bases fit TRBD2. CDR1 LGHNA and CDR2 YSLEER come from the germline V gene. Losses at the gene ends were 2 bases for V and 0 bases for J; bases not matched to a gene: 1. This CDR3 region has 17 residues. The CDR3 nucleotides are TGCGCCAGCAGCCAAAGCGGGGGGGGCTCTGGGGCCAACGTCCTGACTTTC. Its translation: CASSQSGGGSGANVLTF.

J is TRBJ2-3 and V is TRBV5-4; D might be TRBD1 (6 bases). The CDR3 is made up of 13 amino acids. Trimming pared 4 bases from V and 3 bases from J, leaving 9 bases between. Germline CDR1 is SGHNT and CDR2 is YYREEE (reference sequence). Here the CDR3 DNA reads TGTGCCAGCAGCATTACAGGGACAGATACGCAGTATTTT. Encoded protein: CASSITGTDTQYF.

This clone was seen a few times. This chain uses TRBV7-2 with TRBJ2-7, with 9 positions matching TRBD2. The trim removed 5 bases at V and 0 bases at J, leaving 5 bases unmatched. The CDR3 totals 15 residues. CDR1 and CDR2 from the germline V gene are SGHTA and FQGNSA. This CDR3 is CASSDSGGHSYEQYF. The DNA for the CDR3 is TGTGCCAGCAGCGATAGCGGGGGACACTCCTACGAGCAGTACTTC.

The J gene is TRBJ2-6, the V gene TRBV25-1, with TRBD2 matching over 8 bases. The CDR3 loop spans 17 amino acids. The germline CDR1 and CDR2 sequences are MGHDK and SYGVNS. Unmatched junction bases numbered 6, after V lost 5 bases and J lost 0 bases. The CDR3 here is CASSSPGGGSGANVLTF. The CDR3 DNA follows: TGTGCCAGCAGTTCTCCGGGGGGGGGCTCTGGGGCCAACGTCCTGACTTTC. The full variable domain, its missing parts supplied by reference TRBV25-1 and TRBJ2-6, is EADIYQTPRYLVIGTGKKITLECSQTMGHDKMYWYQQDPGMELHLIHYSYGVNSTEKGDLSSESTVSRIRTEHFPLTLESARPSHTSQYLCASSSPGGGSGANVLTFGAGSRLTVL.

The chain links TRBV9 to TRBJ1-2; D uncertain. This CDR3 spans 12 amino acids. Germline loops: CDR1 SGDLS, CDR2 YYNGEE. V was cut by 2 bases and J by 5 bases, with 7 bases left in between. The CDR3 DNA follows: TGTGCCAGCAGCGTCGGCCAGTATGGCTACACCTTC. Encoded protein: CASSVGQYGYTF.

The rearrangement joins TRBV7-2 to TRBJ2-7, with D unresolved. Deletions cut 0 bases from V and 0 bases from J, with 9 bases between. The CDR3 is 15 residues long. Germline lookup yields CDR1 SGHTA and CDR2 FQGNSA. In DNA, the CDR3 is TGTGCCAGCAGCTTAGCGGGTGCCAGCTCCTACGAGCAGTACTTC. Translation gives CASSLAGASSYEQYF.